Each of the 24 T cell receptor beta chains below was sequenced from the same sample in a study of T-cell reconstitution after alpha-beta-depleted transplantation in children. TCRbeta library preparation incorporated unique molecular identifiers. A single record per CDR3 protein comes from TCRdb applying MiXCR to the PCR reads. This table holds 350,000 to 500,000 distinct CDR3 sequences, approximately 41% found once. The sample in question was PBMCs, obtained before TCRalphabeta/CD19-depleted stem cell transplant. The source is a girl aged 2-10 years with aplastic anemia, due to receive a stem cell transplant.

This clonotype came up a few times. The CDR3 is CASLSPSYEQYF. DNA for the CDR3: TGCGCCAGCCTCTCCCCCTCCTACGAGCAGTACTTC. The chain combines TRBV4-1 with TRBJ2-7; the D is unclear. CDR3 length equals 12 residues. V was clipped by 8 bases and J by 0 bases, with 8 bases between them. Germline values: CDR1 MGHRA, CDR2 YSYEKL.

The J gene is TRBJ2-7, the V gene TRBV12-3 or TRBV12-4; no definite D call. The CDR3 loop spans 12 amino acids. V was clipped by 7 bases and J by 3 bases, with 10 bases between them. The CDR3 DNA reads TGTGCCAGCACCAGTAGGTTCTACGAGCAGTACTTC. It encodes CASTSRFYEQYF.

The CDR3 DNA is TGTGCCAGCAGTTTCTCACAGGGGGCTTCCTCGGACACTGAAGCTTTCTTT. It yields the protein CASSFSQGASSDTEAFF. The gene calls are TRBV6-5 and TRBJ1-1; TRBD1 matches at 9 bases. Unmatched junction bases numbered 12, after V lost 4 bases and J lost 3 bases. Germline CDR1 MNHEY, CDR2 SVGAGI. The CDR3 consists of 17 residues.

This clonotype was detected ten times or more. The chain combines TRBV3-1 with TRBJ2-2; tentatively, D is TRBD2 (5 bases). V gave up 3 bases and J gave up 2 bases, with 10 bases separating them. The CDR3 sequence is 15 residues long. Germline-derived CDR1 and CDR2 are LGHDT and YNNKEL (reference sequence). The CDR3 is CASSHSGINTGELFF. CDR3 coding DNA: TGTGCCAGCAGCCACTCCGGGATAAACACCGGGGAGCTGTTTTTT.

This chain connects TRBV10-3 to TRBJ2-3; D uncertain. The CDR3 runs 13 residues. The germline gives CDR1 ENHRY, CDR2 SYGVKD. The ends were cut back, 4 bases at V and 5 bases at J, with 10 bases in the middle. The CDR3 sequence is CAISANVGDTQYF. In DNA form, the CDR3 reads TGTGCCATCAGTGCTAACGTGGGAGATACGCAGTATTTT.

This clonotype was found once. The rearrangement joins TRBV27 to TRBJ1-6, with D possibly matching TRBD1 (6 bases). V shed 4 bases and J shed 16 bases, with 11 bases lying between them. Germline CDR1 reads MNHEY; CDR2 reads SMNVEV (reference sequence). This CDR3 has 11 amino acids. CDR3 in DNA: TGTGCCAGCAGTTCGGGACACGAACTCCACTTT. Protein: CASSSGHELHF.

The chain carries TRBV16 and TRBJ1-1; unclear D gene. Trimming pared 7 bases from V and 1 base from J, leaving 10 bases between. Looked up from germline, CDR1 is KGHSY and CDR2 is FQNENV. The CDR3 spans 13 residues. CDR3 amino acids: CASNQDGNTEAFF. The CDR3 region has the DNA TGTGCCAGCAACCAGGACGGGAACACTGAAGCTTTCTTT.

Ten or more counts support this clonotype. The chain couples TRBV5-1 to TRBJ2-5, with TRBD1 identical over 7 bases. Per the germline V gene, CDR1 is SGHRS and CDR2 is YFSETQ. The CDR3 covers 16 residues. V dropped 5 bases and J dropped 1; count of bases not matched to a gene: 11. The CDR3, as DNA: TGCGCCAGCAGGCCGACAGGGCGAGGGGGCCAAGAGACCCAGTACTTC. Translating it yields CASRPTGRGGQETQYF.

The chain is built from TRBV29-1 and TRBJ2-3; 8 bases map to TRBD1. CDR1 and CDR2 from the germline V gene are SQVTM and ANQGSEA. V lost 0 bases, J lost 3 bases, and 2 bases stayed unmatched. The CDR3 covers 14 residues. The CDR3 loop is CSVEETGGTDTQYF. The CDR3 DNA sequence: TGCAGCGTTGAAGAAACAGGGGGGACAGATACGCAGTATTTT.

V usage is TRBV7-4 and J usage is TRBJ2-1, with TRBD2 matching over 10 bases. CDR3 length: 18 amino acids. The germline CDR1 and CDR2 sequences are SGHVT and SQSDAQ. V shed 1 base and J 0 bases; nucleotides not matched to a gene: 6. The CDR3 protein is CASSLVISGRFSYNEQFF. The CDR3, as DNA: TGTGCCAGCAGCTTAGTCATTAGCGGGAGGTTCTCCTACAATGAGCAGTTCTTC. The complete variable domain, with remaining parts taken from reference TRBV7-4 and TRBJ2-1, reads GAGVSQSPRYKVAKRGRDVALRCDSISGHVTLYWYRQTLGQGSEVLTYSQSDAQRDKSGRPSGRFSAERPERSVSTLKIQRTEQGDSAVYLCASSLVISGRFSYNEQFFGPGTRLTVL.

The sample holds one count of this clonotype. Germline is not matched at one junction end, which may reflect a read error. V gene TRBV20-1 combines with J gene TRBJ2-7; 7 bases match TRBD2. Germline V gives CDR1 DFQATT, CDR2 SNEGSKA (reference sequence). The CDR3 loop spans 17 amino acids. DNA of the CDR3: TGCTGTGCTAGACCTAACCCTGGGGCGGGGGTATCCTACGAGCAGTACTTC. Amino acid sequence: CCARPNPGAGVSYEQYF.

There are a few counts of this clonotype. The chain carries TRBV4-1 and TRBJ2-7; tentative D call: TRBD1 (6 bases). Trimming removed 1 base at V and 0 bases at J, with 13 bases between. This CDR3 region has 16 residues. Looked up from germline, CDR1 is MGHRA and CDR2 is YSYEKL. In nucleotides, the CDR3 is TGCGCCAGCAGCCAAGTTGGTGGGGGCTACTCCTACGAGCAGTACTTC. It yields the protein CASSQVGGGYSYEQYF.

This clonotype was observed once. The chain links TRBV27 to TRBJ2-3; D gene ambiguous. Germline CDR1 and CDR2: MNHEY and SMNVEV (reference sequence). Between the trimmed V and J ends, which lost 5 bases and 3 bases, there was a span of 12 bases. This CDR3 is 14 amino acids long. The CDR3 protein is CASSRSTRTDTQYF. DNA of the CDR3: TGTGCCAGCAGTCGATCGACCAGGACAGATACGCAGTATTTT.

The chain joins TRBV4-1 to TRBJ1-4, with a tentative D call TRBD1 (6 bases). The CDR3 has 15 residues. Trimming stripped 4 bases from V and 4 bases from J, with 13 bases between. The germline V gene has CDR1 MGHRA and CDR2 YSYEKL. The CDR3 bases are TGCGCCAGCAGCCCTCCAGGGGTATTTAATGAAAAACTGTTTTTT. It translates to CASSPPGVFNEKLFF.

This clonotype has only a few counts. The DNA for the CDR3 is TGTGCCAGCAGCGTAGAGGAGACAGTTAATTCACCCCTCCACTTT. It yields the protein CASSVEETVNSPLHF. V and J are TRBV9 and TRBJ1-6; the D gene is possibly TRBD1 (5 bases). V shed 0 bases and J shed 6 bases, with 10 bases lying between them. CDR3 size: 15 residues. CDR1 is SGDLS, CDR2 YYNGEE, per germline.

This sequence joins TRBV5-1 and TRBJ2-5; TRBD1 aligns across 9 bases. Trimming took 2 bases from V and 5 from J; bases not matched to a gene: 7. The CDR3 contains 15 residues. The germline gives CDR1 SGHRS, CDR2 YFSETQ. CDR3 DNA sequence: TGCGCCAGCAGCTTACAGGGGGCGCTTCGGGAGACCCAGTACTTC. It translates to CASSLQGALRETQYF.

This clonotype was picked up a small number of times. The J gene is TRBJ1-1, the V gene TRBV12-3 or TRBV12-4; D is ambiguous. The CDR3 consists of 18 residues. V was trimmed by 1 base and J by 0 bases, leaving 18 bases between them. The CDR3 sequence: CASSLGSHHTYMNTEAFF. CDR3 DNA: TGTGCCAGCAGTTTAGGAAGCCACCACACATACATGAACACTGAAGCTTTCTTT.

The DNA for the CDR3 is TGTGCCAGCAGGGGGTTTGGGAGGGCCCTCGGGGCAGATACGCAGTATTTT. Its protein is CASRGFGRALGADTQYF. The chain uses TRBV27 and TRBJ2-3, with TRBD2 matching 7 bases. The CDR3 contains 17 residues. V trimming: 6 bases; J trimming: 4 bases; junction bases outside the gene matches: 16. The germline CDR1 and CDR2 sequences are MNHEY and SMNVEV (reference sequence).

The chain couples TRBV13 to TRBJ2-3; 7 positions match TRBD2. V lost 4 bases to trimming and J lost 6 bases; unmatched junction nucleotides: 16. The CDR3 spans 17 residues. CDR1 is PRHDT and CDR2 is FYEKMQ in the germline V gene (reference sequence). The CDR3 is CASSSRGGAGISDTQYF. The CDR3 DNA reads as TGTGCCAGCAGCTCCCGGGGCGGAGCGGGAATAAGTGATACGCAGTATTTT.

The sample holds a few counts of this clonotype. This chain uses TRBV7-2 with TRBJ2-3, with 7 positions matching TRBD1. Per the germline V gene, CDR1 is SGHTA and CDR2 is FQGNSA. The CDR3 has 16 amino acids. The V and J ends lost 5 bases and 2 bases, in that order; junction bases with no gene match: 10. The CDR3 spells CASSRQGRLFTDTQYF. CDR3 coding DNA: TGTGCCAGCAGCCGACAGGGACGGCTCTTCACAGATACGCAGTATTTT.

This clonotype was seen a few times. The gene calls are TRBV30 and TRBJ1-5; D unresolved. Looked up from germline, CDR1 is GTSNPN and CDR2 is SVGIG (reference sequence). V lost 0 bases to trimming and J lost 6 bases, with 9 bases between them. This CDR3 comprises 13 residues. CDR3 nucleotides: TGTGCCTGGAGTGTATCGGGAGGTCAGCCCCAGCATTTT. The encoded protein is CAWSVSGGQPQHF.

The rearrangement joins TRBV29-1 to TRBJ2-5; TRBD1 might be the D (6 bases). The CDR3 length is 13 residues. Trimming shortened V by 0 bases and J by 3 bases, and 8 bases separated the two germline ends. Germline CDR1 and CDR2: SQVTM and ANQGSEA. The CDR3 nucleotides are TGCAGCGTTGAAGATTCAGGGGAAGAGACCCAGTACTTC. It codes for CSVEDSGEETQYF.

The chain combines TRBV4-1 with TRBJ2-2; 7 nucleotides line up with TRBD2. The CDR3 runs to 17 residues. Per the germline V gene, CDR1 is MGHRA and CDR2 is YSYEKL. V shed 0 bases and J 0 bases; nucleotides not matched to a gene: 4. The CDR3 is CASSQDRGVANTGELFF. In DNA, the CDR3 is TGCGCCAGCAGCCAAGATCGGGGGGTAGCGAACACCGGGGAGCTGTTTTTT.

This chain joins TRBV2 and TRBJ1-5, with 7 bases identical to TRBD1. Looked up from germline, CDR1 is SNHLY and CDR2 is FYNNEI. The CDR3 covers 14 residues. Trimming at V came to 5 bases and at J to 3 bases, leaving 4 bases not matched to a gene. The CDR3, as DNA: TGTGCCAGCAGTCGGGACAGTTACAATCAGCCCCAGCATTTT. Amino acid sequence: CASSRDSYNQPQHF.